These 15 T cell receptor beta chains share one sample of origin, sequenced in a study of T cell responses to AZD1222 COVID-19 vaccine. Some clones are missing from TCRdb's copy, which holds only in-frame ones; the method was immunoSEQ multiplex PCR. Of 130,000 to 150,000 clones listed, 90% to 95% are singletons. The sequences come from peripheral blood, collected after recovery from COVID-19. Source of these receptors: an adult who had recovered from COVID-19.

The rearrangement links TRBV7-8 to TRBJ2-7, with 7 bases that match TRBD2. J was trimmed by 4 bases and V by 5 bases; bases with no gene match: 11. The CDR3 totals 15 residues. Germline V gene sequence: CDR1 SGHVS, CDR2 FQNEAQ. CDR3 sequence (DNA): TGTGCCAGCAGCCCAGGGACTATAGTAGCATACGAGCAGTACTTC. It is translated as CASSPGTIVAYEQYF.

The chain carries TRBV28 and TRBJ1-5, with D uncertain. The CDR3 loop spans 12 amino acids. Trimming left V 3 bases short and J 6 bases short, with 6 bases between. CDR1 is MDHEN, CDR2 SYDVKM, per germline. DNA for the CDR3: TGTGCCAGCAGTTTTATGACTCAGCCCCAGCATTTT. Translating gives CASSFMTQPQHF.

The chain is built from TRBV27 and TRBJ1-1; weak D call: TRBD1 (6 bases). This CDR3 contains 16 residues. The germline V gene encodes CDR1 MNHEY and CDR2 SMNVEV (reference sequence). Trimming took 5 bases from V and 3 from J, leaving 19 bases between them. This CDR3 reads CASSPLQGRGYTEAFF. CDR3 bases: TGTGCCAGCAGTCCTTTACAGGGCCGGGGATACACTGAAGCTTTCTTT.

This chain uses TRBV19 with TRBJ2-1; 8 positions agree with TRBD1. V lost 5 bases to trimming and J lost 7 bases; unmatched junction nucleotides: 4. CDR3 length equals 13 residues. Germline V gives CDR1 LNHDA, CDR2 SQIVND (reference sequence). As DNA, the CDR3 is TGTGCCAGTAGTCCCAGACAGGGGAATGAGCAGTTCTTC. This codes for CASSPRQGNEQFF.

V is TRBV30 and J is TRBJ1-4; 8 nucleotides match TRBD1. Germline V gene data show CDR1 as GTSNPN and CDR2 as SVGIG (reference sequence). The CDR3 spans 15 residues. V lost 0 bases, J lost 7 bases, and 7 bases stayed unmatched. The CDR3 sequence: CAWSVFQGAREKLFF. CDR3 DNA sequence: TGTGCCTGGAGTGTTTTTCAGGGGGCGCGTGAAAAACTGTTTTTT.

This chain links TRBV28 with TRBJ2-7, with 7 bases identical to TRBD1. Germline trimming cut 10 bases from V and 2 bases from J; bases unmatched to any gene: 11. Germline V CDR1 and CDR2: MDHEN, SYDVKM. The CDR3 consists of 14 residues. The CDR3, as DNA: TGTGCCACCCAAGCGGAAGGGGGCCCCTACGAGCAGTACTTC. The encoded protein is CATQAEGGPYEQYF.

The chain has TRBV6-5 and TRBJ2-7, with D unresolved. CDR1 MNHEY and CDR2 SVGAGI come from the germline V gene. V lost 4 bases to trimming and J lost 0 bases, with 4 bases between them. This CDR3 is built from 12 residues. CDR3 DNA sequence: TGTGCCAGCAGTTCGAACTCCTACGAGCAGTACTTC. This sequence encodes CASSSNSYEQYF.

V and J are TRBV27 and TRBJ2-7, with 8 bases aligning to TRBD1. V lost 6 bases and J lost 7; bases outside the gene matches: 14. Germline CDR1 and CDR2: MNHEY and SMNVEV (reference sequence). There are 15 residues in the CDR3. The CDR3 spells CASRRLDRGGGEQYF. The CDR3 region has the DNA TGTGCCAGCAGGAGGCTTGACAGGGGAGGAGGGGAGCAGTACTTC.

The J gene is TRBJ1-1, the V gene TRBV29-1; possible D gene TRBD1, 6 bases. The V gene lost 5 bases and the J gene lost 4 bases, with 11 bases spanning the gap. CDR1 is SQVTM and CDR2 is ANQGSEA in the germline V gene. The CDR3 loop spans 12 amino acids. The CDR3 bases are TGCAGCGTTCGGCAGGGGAGCACTGAAGCTTTCTTT. It specifies CSVRQGSTEAFF.

The rearrangement joins TRBV5-6 to TRBJ1-2; D gene ambiguous. Germline CDR1 and CDR2: SGHDT and YYEEEE. Trimming removed 0 bases at V and 4 bases at J, with 13 bases between. The CDR3 sequence is 15 residues long. The DNA for the CDR3 is TGTGCCAGCAGCTTGGGTGGTCTGGAAACCTATGGCTACACCTTC. Amino acids: CASSLGGLETYGYTF.

V and J are TRBV3-1 (or the pseudogene TRBV3-2) and TRBJ2-2, with TRBD1 as a possible D gene (5 bases). Germline CDR1 and CDR2: LGHDT and YNNKEL (reference sequence). The V and J ends lost 1 base and 0 bases respectively, with 9 bases between them. The CDR3 is made up of 16 amino acids. CDR3 sequence (DNA): TGTGCCAGCAGCCAAGGACAGCTCGCGAACACCGGGGAGCTGTTTTTT. Translating it yields CASSQGQLANTGELFF.

The chain is built from TRBV29-1 and TRBJ1-3, with 8 nucleotides matching TRBD1. V was pared by 5 bases and J by 4 bases, with 1 base of the junction left unmatched. The CDR3 is 12 residues long. The germline gives CDR1 SQVTM, CDR2 ANQGSEA. The CDR3 bases are TGCAGCGTTCGGGACAGGGGAAACACCATATATTTT. Translating it yields CSVRDRGNTIYF.

The genes are TRBV7-3 and TRBJ2-7; no firm D call. Trimming shortened V by 1 base and J by 0 bases, and 10 bases separated the two germline ends. This CDR3 has 15 amino acids. The germline gives CDR1 SGHTA, CDR2 FQGTGA. Here the CDR3 reads CASSLRDSGSYEQYF. The CDR3 region has the DNA TGTGCCAGCAGCTTAAGAGACTCCGGCTCCTACGAGCAGTACTTC. The full variable domain, with the rest looked up from reference TRBV7-3 and TRBJ2-7, is GAGVSQTPSNKVTEKGKYVELRCDPISGHTALYWYRQSLGQGPEFLIYFQGTGAADDSGLPNDRFFAVRPEGSVSTLKIQRTERGDSAVYLCASSLRDSGSYEQYFGPGTRLTVT.

The rearrangement joins TRBV6-1 to TRBJ2-5; TRBD2 might be the D (7 bases). Trimming took 2 bases from V and 3 from J, leaving 16 bases between them. CDR3 length: 16 residues. Per germline, CDR1 MNHNS and CDR2 SASEGT. CDR3 DNA sequence: TGTGCCAGCAGTGAAAACTTTAGGGGGGGCAAAGAGACCCAGTACTTC. Protein sequence: CASSENFRGGKETQYF.

The chain carries TRBV29-1 and TRBJ2-3; 7 nucleotides line up with TRBD1. The length of the CDR3 is 13 residues. J gave up 5 bases and V 4 bases, and 6 bases lay outside the gene matches. CDR1 is SQVTM, CDR2 ANQGSEA, per germline. CDR3 protein: CSVVGDRGDTQYF. CDR3 DNA: TGCAGCGTTGTCGGGGACAGAGGAGATACGCAGTATTTT.